These T cell receptor beta chains were read from a single sample in a study of T cells in Graves' hyperthyroidism and ophthalmopathy. Each CDR3 protein gets one entry after TCRdb re-called the multiplex PCR reads with MiXCR. The sample has about 710,000 distinct CDR3 sequences; 16% are singletons. Source material: blood. These receptors were taken from a man between 18 and 35 years old with Graves' hyperthyroidism. CDR3s include the opening cysteine and the closing phenylalanine or tryptophan. The order of the fields is clone size, V gene, D gene, J gene, CDR3 protein, CDR3 DNA. The D gene is left open where the match is weak. Size is omitted from some rows. Given values are once, few, many or a class for expanded clones.

clone_size: few; v_call: TRBV9; d_call: NA; j_call: TRBJ2-1; cdr3_aa: CASSDPDSYNEQFF; cdr3_nt: TGTGCCAGCAGCGATCCGGATTCCTACAATGAGCAGTTCTTC
clone_size: NA; v_call: TRBV20-1; d_call: TRBD1; j_call: TRBJ1-6; cdr3_aa: CSAGTGLNSPLHF; cdr3_nt: TGCAGTGCCGGGACAGGGTTGAATTCACCCCTCCACTTT
clone_size: many; v_call: TRBV7-8; d_call: NA; j_call: TRBJ2-5; cdr3_aa: CASSLELGQKRRKTQYF; cdr3_nt: TGTGCCAGCAGCTTAGAATTAGGACAGAAACGAAGGAAGACCCAGTACTTC
clone_size: NA; v_call: TRBV6-1; d_call: TRBD2; j_call: TRBJ2-3; cdr3_aa: CASSLAASGQLTDTQYF; cdr3_nt: TGTGCCAGCAGTCTCGCGGCTAGCGGGCAACTCACAGATACGCAGTATTTT
clone_size: NA; v_call: TRBV6-1; d_call: TRBD2; j_call: TRBJ2-5; cdr3_aa: CASRPGLGQETQYF; cdr3_nt: TGTGCCAGCAGGCCCGGACTAGGACAAGAGACCCAGTACTTC
clone_size: few; v_call: TRBV3-1; d_call: NA; j_call: TRBJ2-2; cdr3_aa: CASSQSLTGELFF; cdr3_nt: TGTGCCAGCAGCCAATCCCTAACCGGGGAGCTGTTTTTT
clone_size: NA; v_call: TRBV7-9; d_call: NA; j_call: TRBJ1-6; cdr3_aa: CASSRRLGPGDSPLHF; cdr3_nt: TGTGCCAGCAGCAGAAGGTTGGGACCGGGGGATTCACCCCTCCACTTT
clone_size: NA; v_call: TRBV20-1; d_call: NA; j_call: TRBJ2-1; cdr3_aa: CSASTPGDGNEQFF; cdr3_nt: TGCAGTGCTAGCACCCCAGGGGATGGCAATGAGCAGTTCTTC
clone_size: NA; v_call: TRBV20-1; d_call: TRBD1; j_call: TRBJ2-7; cdr3_aa: CSAGTAREQYF; cdr3_nt: TGCAGTGCTGGGACAGCGAGGGAGCAGTACTTC
clone_size: many; v_call: TRBV20-1; d_call: TRBD2; j_call: TRBJ2-1; cdr3_aa: CSAPEGRGRYNEQFF; cdr3_nt: TGCAGTGCCCCTGAAGGGAGGGGAAGGTACAATGAGCAGTTCTTC
clone_size: few; v_call: TRBV7-8; d_call: NA; j_call: TRBJ2-7; cdr3_aa: CVSSAGGGPGEQYF; cdr3_nt: TGTGTCAGCAGCGCAGGTGGCGGGCCGGGCGAGCAGTACTTC
clone_size: many; v_call: TRBV28; d_call: TRBD1; j_call: TRBJ2-7; cdr3_aa: CASSLQGARYEQYF; cdr3_nt: TGTGCCAGCAGTTTGCAGGGGGCGCGCTACGAGCAGTACTTC
clone_size: NA; v_call: TRBV24-1; d_call: NA; j_call: TRBJ2-2; cdr3_aa: CATSDLSGTRAGELFF; cdr3_nt: TGTGCCACCAGTGATTTGTCCGGGACACGCGCCGGGGAGCTGTTTTTT
clone_size: many; v_call: TRBV10-3; d_call: NA; j_call: TRBJ2-3; cdr3_aa: CAISEGGFTDTQYF; cdr3_nt: TGTGCCATCAGTGAAGGGGGGTTCACAGATACGCAGTATTTT
clone_size: NA; v_call: TRBV10-3; d_call: NA; j_call: TRBJ1-2; cdr3_aa: CAIRDPGQASNYGYTF; cdr3_nt: TGTGCCATCAGGGACCCAGGGCAGGCCTCTAACTATGGCTACACCTTC
clone_size: few; v_call: TRBV11-2; d_call: NA; j_call: TRBJ2-3; cdr3_aa: CASTRAGFTDTQYF; cdr3_nt: TGTGCCAGCACCCGGGCGGGATTCACAGATACGCAGTATTTT
clone_size: few; v_call: TRBV7-9; d_call: NA; j_call: TRBJ2-7; cdr3_aa: CAGTTGLLDEQYF; cdr3_nt: TGTGCCGGGACAACAGGTCTCCTGGACGAGCAGTACTTC
clone_size: many; v_call: TRBV12-3/TRBV12-4; d_call: NA; j_call: TRBJ2-3; cdr3_aa: CASRPRGAATDTQYF; cdr3_nt: TGTGCCAGCAGACCCCGCGGGGCGGCAACAGATACGCAGTATTTT
clone_size: few; v_call: TRBV7-9; d_call: TRBD2; j_call: TRBJ2-1; cdr3_aa: CASSQGASGRGEQFF; cdr3_nt: TGTGCCAGCAGCCAAGGGGCTAGCGGGAGGGGTGAGCAGTTCTTC
clone_size: many; v_call: TRBV3-1; d_call: TRBD1; j_call: TRBJ2-7; cdr3_aa: CASSPRGTGNEQYF; cdr3_nt: TGTGCCAGCAGCCCCAGAGGGACAGGGAACGAGCAGTACTTC
clone_size: NA; v_call: TRBV9; d_call: NA; j_call: TRBJ2-1; cdr3_aa: CASSQFPQGGYNEQFF; cdr3_nt: TGTGCCAGCAGCCAATTCCCGCAGGGGGGATACAATGAGCAGTTCTTC
clone_size: many; v_call: TRBV28; d_call: NA; j_call: TRBJ2-6; cdr3_aa: CASSSPEMGDSGANVLTF; cdr3_nt: TGTGCCAGCAGTTCCCCCGAGATGGGTGACTCTGGGGCCAACGTCCTGACTTTC
clone_size: few; v_call: TRBV7-9; d_call: NA; j_call: TRBJ2-5; cdr3_aa: CASSLEGADRRKTQYF; cdr3_nt: TGTGCCAGCAGCTTAGAAGGCGCGGACAGACGAAAGACCCAGTACTTC
clone_size: few; v_call: TRBV30; d_call: TRBD2; j_call: TRBJ2-1; cdr3_aa: CAWSVPGRYVNEQFF; cdr3_nt: TGTGCCTGGAGTGTACCCGGGAGGTACGTCAATGAGCAGTTCTTC
clone_size: NA; v_call: TRBV27; d_call: NA; j_call: TRBJ1-6; cdr3_aa: CASSLSKTGHSPLHF; cdr3_nt: TGTGCCAGCAGTTTATCGAAAACAGGGCATTCACCCCTCCACTTT
clone_size: NA; v_call: TRBV9; d_call: TRBD2; j_call: TRBJ2-1; cdr3_aa: CASSVEREVINEQFF; cdr3_nt: TGTGCCAGCAGCGTAGAACGGGAGGTTATAAATGAGCAGTTCTTC
clone_size: many; v_call: TRBV18; d_call: NA; j_call: TRBJ2-7; cdr3_aa: CASSPGKGLGNEQYF; cdr3_nt: TGTGCCAGCTCACCAGGGAAGGGCTTGGGGAACGAGCAGTACTTC
clone_size: many; v_call: TRBV12-3/TRBV12-4; d_call: NA; j_call: TRBJ2-2; cdr3_aa: CASSPRDNTGELFF; cdr3_nt: TGTGCCAGCAGTCCCCGGGACAACACCGGGGAGCTGTTTTTT
clone_size: many; v_call: TRBV4-3; d_call: NA; j_call: TRBJ2-7; cdr3_aa: CASSQDLSTPYEQYF; cdr3_nt: TGCGCCAGCAGCCAAGATCTATCCACCCCCTACGAGCAGTACTTC
clone_size: NA; v_call: TRBV4-2; d_call: NA; j_call: TRBJ2-2; cdr3_aa: CASSQGRDSKNTGELFF; cdr3_nt: TGTGCCAGCAGCCAAGGGAGAGACTCCAAGAACACCGGGGAGCTGTTTTTT
clone_size: NA; v_call: TRBV6-1; d_call: NA; j_call: TRBJ1-4; cdr3_aa: CASQAPEGGKLFF; cdr3_nt: TGTGCCAGCCAAGCCCCGGAAGGCGGAAAACTGTTTTTT
clone_size: NA; v_call: TRBV9; d_call: TRBD2; j_call: TRBJ2-3; cdr3_aa: CASSPQAGDRTDTQYF; cdr3_nt: TGTGCCAGCAGCCCCCAGGCGGGAGATCGAACAGATACGCAGTATTTT
clone_size: NA; v_call: TRBV20-1; d_call: NA; j_call: TRBJ1-6; cdr3_aa: CSAAVLGVSPLHF; cdr3_nt: TGCAGTGCTGCCGTGCTCGGTGTTTCACCCCTCCACTTT
clone_size: NA; v_call: TRBV19; d_call: NA; j_call: TRBJ2-7; cdr3_aa: CASSIRAASYEQYF; cdr3_nt: TGTGCCAGTAGTATTCGGGCAGCCTCCTACGAGCAGTACTTC
clone_size: many; v_call: TRBV29-1; d_call: NA; j_call: TRBJ2-5; cdr3_aa: CSVERQVQETQYF; cdr3_nt: TGCAGCGTTGAAAGGCAGGTCCAAGAGACCCAGTACTTC
clone_size: NA; v_call: TRBV12-3/TRBV12-4; d_call: NA; j_call: TRBJ1-3; cdr3_aa: CASSLYPSSGNTIYF; cdr3_nt: TGTGCCAGCAGTTTGTATCCGAGCTCTGGAAACACCATATATTTT
clone_size: many; v_call: TRBV28; d_call: NA; j_call: TRBJ2-7; cdr3_aa: CASNLGTYEQYF; cdr3_nt: TGTGCCAGCAACCTGGGAACCTACGAGCAGTACTTC
clone_size: few; v_call: TRBV2; d_call: TRBD1; j_call: TRBJ2-7; cdr3_aa: CASTSRTGGGGEQYF; cdr3_nt: TGTGCCAGCACCTCTAGGACAGGGGGGGGGGGCGAGCAGTACTTC
clone_size: many; v_call: TRBV3-1; d_call: NA; j_call: TRBJ2-3; cdr3_aa: CASSQDRSSAQYF; cdr3_nt: TGTGCCAGCAGCCAAGATAGGTCATCGGCGCAGTATTTT
clone_size: NA; v_call: TRBV7-3; d_call: NA; j_call: TRBJ2-7; cdr3_aa: CASSASGSYYEQYF; cdr3_nt: TGTGCCAGCAGCGCGAGCGGCTCATACTACGAGCAGTACTTC
clone_size: few; v_call: TRBV30; d_call: TRBD2; j_call: TRBJ2-1; cdr3_aa: CAWSSGSYNNEQFF; cdr3_nt: TGTGCCTGGAGCAGCGGGAGTTACAACAATGAGCAGTTCTTC
clone_size: few; v_call: TRBV25-1; d_call: NA; j_call: TRBJ2-2; cdr3_aa: CASAGYDTGELFF; cdr3_nt: TGTGCCAGCGCAGGGTACGACACCGGGGAGCTGTTTTTT